This is a list of T cell receptor beta chains from one sample in a study of blood T cell repertoires in COVID-19. Sequencing was performed with immunoSEQ multiplex PCR; in TCRdb, only in-frame clones are kept and a portion is missing. The sample yields over 250,000 clones, around 90% seen once. Sequencing was done on a sample of peripheral blood. All receptors come from a woman aged 70-85 years with COVID-19, enrolled during active disease. CDR3s include the opening cysteine and the closing phenylalanine or tryptophan. The D gene is left open where the match is weak. Clone size is not always given. Where it is, it says once, few, many or a class for expanded clones.

V gene: TRBV29-1; clone size: .; D gene: .; J gene: TRBJ2-1; CDR3 protein: CSASNTGNEQFF; CDR3 DNA: TGCAGCGCCTCAAATACAGGGAATGAGCAGTTCTTC
V gene: TRBV30; clone size: .; D gene: .; J gene: TRBJ2-7; CDR3 protein: CACFQAYEQYF; CDR3 DNA: TGTGCCTGTTTTCAGGCCTACGAGCAGTACTTC
V gene: TRBV4-2; clone size: .; D gene: TRBD1; J gene: TRBJ2-2; CDR3 protein: CASSQDDRGLHTGELFF; CDR3 DNA: TGTGCCAGCAGCCAAGACGACAGGGGGCTGCACACCGGGGAGCTGTTTTTT
V gene: TRBV11-3; clone size: .; D gene: .; J gene: TRBJ2-5; CDR3 protein: CASSRNRKETQYF; CDR3 DNA: TGTGCCAGCAGCCGAAACAGAAAAGAGACCCAGTACTTC
V gene: TRBV6-5; clone size: .; D gene: TRBD2; J gene: TRBJ2-7; CDR3 protein: CASTFAGAGGYEQYF; CDR3 DNA: TGTGCCAGCACCTTTGCCGGCGCGGGGGGCTACGAGCAGTACTTC
V gene: TRBV11-3; clone size: few; D gene: TRBD1; J gene: TRBJ1-4; CDR3 protein: CASSARGPRQGSEKLFF; CDR3 DNA: TGTGCCAGCAGCGCTAGGGGGCCGAGACAGGGCTCCGAAAAACTGTTTTTT
V gene: TRBV19; clone size: .; D gene: TRBD1; J gene: TRBJ1-1; CDR3 protein: CASKRGPNTEAFF; CDR3 DNA: TGTGCCTCTAAAAGGGGGCCCAACACTGAAGCTTTCTTT
V gene: TRBV28; clone size: .; D gene: TRBD1; J gene: TRBJ1-5; CDR3 protein: CARDRGRGINQPQHF; CDR3 DNA: TGTGCCAGGGACAGGGGGCGCGGTATCAATCAGCCCCAGCATTTT
V gene: TRBV6-5; clone size: .; D gene: TRBD2; J gene: TRBJ2-1; CDR3 protein: CASSYERELYNEQFF; CDR3 DNA: TGTGCCAGCAGTTACGAGCGGGAGCTGTACAATGAGCAGTTCTTC
V gene: TRBV14; clone size: .; D gene: TRBD2; J gene: TRBJ2-7; CDR3 protein: CASSLRLAGWSEQYF; CDR3 DNA: TGTGCCAGCAGCCTCCGACTAGCGGGATGGTCCGAGCAGTACTTC
V gene: TRBV11-2; clone size: few; D gene: TRBD1; J gene: TRBJ2-7; CDR3 protein: CASSHTGGIVNEQYF; CDR3 DNA: TGTGCCAGCAGCCACACAGGGGGAATCGTAAACGAGCAGTACTTC
V gene: TRBV7-9; clone size: .; D gene: TRBD1; J gene: TRBJ2-2; CDR3 protein: CASTFAGTGNTGELFF; CDR3 DNA: TGTGCCAGCACATTCGCCGGGACAGGGAACACCGGGGAGCTGTTTTTT
V gene: TRBV5-6; clone size: once; D gene: TRBD1; J gene: TRBJ2-2; CDR3 protein: CASYPSGGSTGELFF; CDR3 DNA: TGTGCCAGCTATCCTTCAGGGGGAAGCACCGGGGAGCTGTTTTTT
V gene: TRBV7-9; clone size: .; D gene: .; J gene: TRBJ1-2; CDR3 protein: CASSPVPANYGYTF; CDR3 DNA: TGTGCCAGCAGCCCAGTCCCAGCTAACTATGGCTACACCTTC
V gene: TRBV6-2/TRBV6-3; clone size: .; D gene: TRBD1; J gene: TRBJ1-1; CDR3 protein: CASSSGQASNTEAFF; CDR3 DNA: TGTGCCAGCAGTTCAGGACAGGCGTCGAACACTGAAGCTTTCTTT
V gene: TRBV5-1; clone size: .; D gene: .; J gene: TRBJ2-3; CDR3 protein: CASSLADLNTDTQYF; CDR3 DNA: TGCGCCAGCAGCTTAGCGGATCTGAACACAGATACGCAGTATTTT
V gene: TRBV19; clone size: .; D gene: .; J gene: TRBJ1-2; CDR3 protein: CASSIPAGRYGNYGYTF; CDR3 DNA: TGTGCCAGCAGTATACCCGCAGGGAGGTATGGTAACTATGGCTACACCTTC
V gene: TRBV29-1; clone size: .; D gene: TRBD2; J gene: TRBJ2-1; CDR3 protein: CSVEQRTSGGPLSYNEQFF; CDR3 DNA: TGCAGCGTTGAACAACGGACTAGCGGAGGCCCCCTCTCCTACAATGAGCAGTTCTTC
V gene: TRBV5-1; clone size: .; D gene: TRBD2; J gene: TRBJ2-2; CDR3 protein: CASSRGGSPGELFF; CDR3 DNA: TGCGCCAGCAGCCGGGGAGGGTCCCCCGGGGAGCTGTTTTTT
V gene: TRBV28; clone size: .; D gene: .; J gene: TRBJ2-2; CDR3 protein: CAIDDRPSGELFF; CDR3 DNA: TGTGCCATTGACGACAGGCCATCCGGGGAGCTGTTTTTT
V gene: TRBV7-6; clone size: .; D gene: TRBD2; J gene: TRBJ2-5; CDR3 protein: CASSLVGTRQETQYF; CDR3 DNA: TGTGCCAGCAGCTTAGTAGGGACTAGACAAGAGACCCAGTACTTC
V gene: TRBV6-5; clone size: .; D gene: TRBD2; J gene: TRBJ2-7; CDR3 protein: CASDRLAYFYEQYF; CDR3 DNA: TGTGCCAGCGACCGACTAGCCTACTTCTACGAGCAGTACTTC
V gene: TRBV2; clone size: .; D gene: TRBD2; J gene: TRBJ2-3; CDR3 protein: CASSKRLAHWVGDTQYF; CDR3 DNA: TGTGCCAGCAGTAAACGACTAGCGCACTGGGTGGGAGATACGCAGTATTTT
V gene: TRBV2; clone size: .; D gene: TRBD1; J gene: TRBJ1-4; CDR3 protein: CATRTGEREKLFF; CDR3 DNA: TGTGCCACTCGGACAGGGGAGAGGGAAAAACTGTTTTTT
V gene: TRBV6-2/TRBV6-3; clone size: .; D gene: TRBD2; J gene: TRBJ2-5; CDR3 protein: CASSYQGLAGETQYF; CDR3 DNA: TGTGCCAGCAGTTACCAGGGACTAGCTGGAGAGACCCAGTACTTC
V gene: TRBV15; clone size: .; D gene: .; J gene: TRBJ1-5; CDR3 protein: CATSRARGSNQPQHF; CDR3 DNA: TGTGCCACCAGCAGAGCGAGGGGGAGCAATCAGCCCCAGCATTTT
V gene: TRBV28; clone size: .; D gene: TRBD1; J gene: TRBJ1-2; CDR3 protein: CASRLDRGYGYTF; CDR3 DNA: TGTGCCAGCAGACTCGACAGGGGATATGGCTACACCTTC
V gene: TRBV28; clone size: .; D gene: .; J gene: TRBJ2-1; CDR3 protein: CASSLRLGAYNEQFF; CDR3 DNA: TGTGCCAGCAGTTTACGGCTAGGTGCCTACAATGAGCAGTTCTTC
V gene: TRBV4-1; clone size: .; D gene: .; J gene: TRBJ1-1; CDR3 protein: CASRMGPGGTEAFF; CDR3 DNA: TGCGCCAGCAGGATGGGCCCCGGGGGCACTGAAGCTTTCTTT
V gene: TRBV29-1; clone size: once; D gene: TRBD1; J gene: TRBJ1-4; CDR3 protein: CSVQEGQRNEKLFF; CDR3 DNA: TGCAGCGTTCAAGAGGGACAGCGGAATGAAAAACTGTTTTTT
V gene: TRBV19; clone size: once; D gene: TRBD1; J gene: TRBJ2-1; CDR3 protein: CASTGQGGYNEQFF; CDR3 DNA: TGTGCCAGTACGGGACAGGGTGGGTACAATGAGCAGTTCTTC
V gene: TRBV6-5; clone size: .; D gene: TRBD2; J gene: TRBJ2-2; CDR3 protein: CASRAGTSHSGELFF; CDR3 DNA: TGTGCCAGCAGAGCCGGGACTAGCCATAGCGGGGAGCTGTTTTTT
V gene: TRBV7-9; clone size: .; D gene: TRBD1; J gene: TRBJ1-4; CDR3 protein: CASSPPGGYEKLFF; CDR3 DNA: TGTGCCAGCAGTCCCCCAGGGGGCTATGAAAAACTGTTTTTT
V gene: TRBV7-6; clone size: .; D gene: TRBD2; J gene: TRBJ2-7; CDR3 protein: CASSPGGGAAYEQYF; CDR3 DNA: TGTGCCAGCAGCCCAGGCGGGGGGGCAGCCTACGAGCAGTACTTC
V gene: TRBV7-9; clone size: .; D gene: .; J gene: TRBJ1-2; CDR3 protein: CASSSRGGYGYTF; CDR3 DNA: TGTGCCAGCAGCTCAAGGGGGGGCTATGGCTACACCTTC
V gene: TRBV7-8; clone size: .; D gene: .; J gene: TRBJ1-1; CDR3 protein: CASSSTDGNTEAFF; CDR3 DNA: TGTGCCAGCAGCTCCACAGACGGTAACACTGAAGCTTTCTTT
V gene: TRBV7-3; clone size: .; D gene: .; J gene: TRBJ2-2; CDR3 protein: CASSFPSGGNTGELFF; CDR3 DNA: TGTGCCAGCAGCTTCCCCTCCGGGGGGAACACCGGGGAGCTGTTTTTT
V gene: TRBV28; clone size: .; D gene: TRBD2; J gene: TRBJ2-7; CDR3 protein: CASSFTRLAGSAYEQYF; CDR3 DNA: TGTGCCAGCAGTTTCACCCGACTAGCGGGAAGCGCATACGAGCAGTACTTC
V gene: TRBV18; clone size: .; D gene: TRBD1; J gene: TRBJ2-5; CDR3 protein: CASSPPWETGIETQYF; CDR3 DNA: TGTGCCAGCTCACCACCCTGGGAGACAGGGATAGAGACCCAGTACTTC
V gene: TRBV7-9; clone size: .; D gene: .; J gene: TRBJ2-3; CDR3 protein: CASSLVRRTRTDTQYF; CDR3 DNA: TGTGCCAGCAGCTTAGTGAGGCGAACCCGCACAGATACGCAGTATTTT
V gene: TRBV30; clone size: .; D gene: .; J gene: TRBJ2-5; CDR3 protein: CAWSEGRETQYF; CDR3 DNA: TGTGCCTGGAGTGAAGGGAGAGAGACCCAGTACTTC
V gene: TRBV6-5; clone size: .; D gene: TRBD1; J gene: TRBJ2-1; CDR3 protein: CASSSGQGYYNEQFF; CDR3 DNA: TGTGCCAGCAGTTCTGGACAGGGCTACTACAATGAGCAGTTCTTC
V gene: TRBV2; clone size: few; D gene: .; J gene: TRBJ1-6; CDR3 protein: CASREGSSYNSPLHF; CDR3 DNA: TGTGCCAGCCGGGAGGGGAGCTCCTATAATTCACCCCTCCACTTT